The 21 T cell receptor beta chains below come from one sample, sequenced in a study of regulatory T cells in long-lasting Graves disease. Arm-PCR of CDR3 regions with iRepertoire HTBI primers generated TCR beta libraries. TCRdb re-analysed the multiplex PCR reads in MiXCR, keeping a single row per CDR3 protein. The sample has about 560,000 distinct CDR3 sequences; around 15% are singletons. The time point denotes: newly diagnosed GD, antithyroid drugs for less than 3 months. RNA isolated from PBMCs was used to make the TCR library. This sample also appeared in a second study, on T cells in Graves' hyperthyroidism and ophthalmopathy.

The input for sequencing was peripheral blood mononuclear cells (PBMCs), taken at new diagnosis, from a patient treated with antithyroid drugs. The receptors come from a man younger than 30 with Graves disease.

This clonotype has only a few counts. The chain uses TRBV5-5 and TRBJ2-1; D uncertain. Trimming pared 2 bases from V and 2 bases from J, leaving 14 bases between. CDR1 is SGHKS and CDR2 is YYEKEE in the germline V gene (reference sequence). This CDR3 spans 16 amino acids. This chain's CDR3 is CASSLQPVATYNEQFF. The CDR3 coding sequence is TGTGCCAGCAGCTTACAGCCAGTGGCTACCTACAATGAGCAGTTCTTC.

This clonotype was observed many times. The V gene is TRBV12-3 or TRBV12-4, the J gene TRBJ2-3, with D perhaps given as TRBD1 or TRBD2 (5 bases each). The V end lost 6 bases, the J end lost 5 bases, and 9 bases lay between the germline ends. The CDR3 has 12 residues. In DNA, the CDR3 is TGTGCCAGCAGGACTGGGGGAGATACGCAGTATTTT. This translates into CASRTGGDTQYF.

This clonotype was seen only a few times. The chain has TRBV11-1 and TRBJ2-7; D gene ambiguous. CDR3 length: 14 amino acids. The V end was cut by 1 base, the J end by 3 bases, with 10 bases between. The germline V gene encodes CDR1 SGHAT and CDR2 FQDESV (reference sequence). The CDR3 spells CASSLDRVHYEQYF. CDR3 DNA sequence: TGTGCCAGCAGCTTAGACCGGGTCCACTACGAGCAGTACTTC.

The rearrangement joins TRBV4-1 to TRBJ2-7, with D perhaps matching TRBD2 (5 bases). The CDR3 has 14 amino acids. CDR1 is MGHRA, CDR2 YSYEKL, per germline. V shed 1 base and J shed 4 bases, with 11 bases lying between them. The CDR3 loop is CASSQAGEGYEQYF. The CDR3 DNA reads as TGCGCCAGCAGCCAAGCCGGGGAAGGATACGAGCAGTACTTC.

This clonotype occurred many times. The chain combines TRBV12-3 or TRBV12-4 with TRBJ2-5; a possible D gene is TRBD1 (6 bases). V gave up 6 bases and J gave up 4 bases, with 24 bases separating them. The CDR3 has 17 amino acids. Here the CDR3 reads CASSYIGPQGRGETQYF. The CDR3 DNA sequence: TGTGCCAGCAGCTACATTGGCCCTCAGGGGCGCGGAGAGACCCAGTACTTC.

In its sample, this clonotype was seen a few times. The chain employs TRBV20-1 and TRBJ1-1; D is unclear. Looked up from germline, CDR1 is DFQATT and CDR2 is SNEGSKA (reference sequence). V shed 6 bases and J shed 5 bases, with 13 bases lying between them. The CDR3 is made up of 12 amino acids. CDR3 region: CSAVPMRTEAFF. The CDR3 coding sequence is TGCAGTGCCGTCCCCATGAGGACTGAAGCTTTCTTT.

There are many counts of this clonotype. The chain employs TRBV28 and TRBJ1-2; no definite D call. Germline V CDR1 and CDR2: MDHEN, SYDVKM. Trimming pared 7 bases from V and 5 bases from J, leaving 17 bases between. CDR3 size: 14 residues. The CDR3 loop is CASTEGTALYGYTF. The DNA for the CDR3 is TGTGCCAGCACCGAGGGCACAGCACTTTATGGCTACACCTTC.

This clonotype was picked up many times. The CDR3 spells CSARGLEITGELFF. CDR3 DNA: TGCAGTGCTAGGGGACTAGAGATAACCGGGGAGCTGTTTTTT. The chain couples TRBV20-1 to TRBJ2-2; 8 nucleotides line up with TRBD2. The V and J ends lost 3 bases and 5 bases, in that order; junction bases with no gene match: 5. CDR1 is DFQATT and CDR2 is SNEGSKA in the germline V gene (reference sequence). The CDR3 is made up of 14 amino acids.

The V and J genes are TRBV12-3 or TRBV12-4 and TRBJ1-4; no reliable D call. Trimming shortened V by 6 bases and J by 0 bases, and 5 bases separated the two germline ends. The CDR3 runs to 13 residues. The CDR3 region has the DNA TGTGCCAGCAGAGCACCAACTAATGAAAAACTGTTTTTT. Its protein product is CASRAPTNEKLFF.

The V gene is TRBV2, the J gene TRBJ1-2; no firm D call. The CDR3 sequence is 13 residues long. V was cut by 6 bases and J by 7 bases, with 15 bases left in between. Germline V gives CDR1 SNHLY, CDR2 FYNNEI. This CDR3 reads CASRKDRIGGYTF. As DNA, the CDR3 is TGTGCCAGCAGAAAGGACCGTATCGGTGGCTACACCTTC.

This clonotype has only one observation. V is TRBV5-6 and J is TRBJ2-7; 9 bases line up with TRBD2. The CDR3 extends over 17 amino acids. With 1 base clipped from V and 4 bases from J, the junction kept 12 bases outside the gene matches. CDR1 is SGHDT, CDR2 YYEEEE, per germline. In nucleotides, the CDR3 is TGTGCCAGCAGCTTGACGGGAGCTAGCGGGATAATGTACGAGCAGTACTTC. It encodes CASSLTGASGIMYEQYF.

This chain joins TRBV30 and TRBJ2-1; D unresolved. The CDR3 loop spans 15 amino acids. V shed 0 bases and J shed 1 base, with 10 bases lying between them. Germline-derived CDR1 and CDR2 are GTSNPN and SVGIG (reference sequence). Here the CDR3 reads CAWSVPAESYNEQFF. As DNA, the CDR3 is TGTGCCTGGAGTGTCCCCGCCGAGTCCTACAATGAGCAGTTCTTC.

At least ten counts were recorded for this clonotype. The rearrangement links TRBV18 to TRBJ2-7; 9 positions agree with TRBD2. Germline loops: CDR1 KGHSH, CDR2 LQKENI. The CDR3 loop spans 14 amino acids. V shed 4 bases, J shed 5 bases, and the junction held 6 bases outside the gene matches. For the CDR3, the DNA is TGTGCCAGCTCACAAGGCGGGAGGGCCCACGAGCAGTACTTC. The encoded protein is CASSQGGRAHEQYF.

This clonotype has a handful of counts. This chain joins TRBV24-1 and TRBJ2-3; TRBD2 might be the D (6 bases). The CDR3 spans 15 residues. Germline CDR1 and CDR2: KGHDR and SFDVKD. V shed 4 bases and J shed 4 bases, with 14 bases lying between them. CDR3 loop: CATSDQTSWADTQYF. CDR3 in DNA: TGTGCCACCAGTGACCAGACTAGTTGGGCAGATACGCAGTATTTT.

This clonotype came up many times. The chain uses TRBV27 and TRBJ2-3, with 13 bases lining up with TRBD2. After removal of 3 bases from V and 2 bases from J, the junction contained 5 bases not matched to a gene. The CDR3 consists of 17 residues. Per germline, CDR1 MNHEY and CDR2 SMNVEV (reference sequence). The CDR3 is CASSLRGLAGNTDTQYF. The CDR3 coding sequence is TGTGCCAGCAGTTTGAGGGGACTAGCGGGGAACACAGATACGCAGTATTTT.

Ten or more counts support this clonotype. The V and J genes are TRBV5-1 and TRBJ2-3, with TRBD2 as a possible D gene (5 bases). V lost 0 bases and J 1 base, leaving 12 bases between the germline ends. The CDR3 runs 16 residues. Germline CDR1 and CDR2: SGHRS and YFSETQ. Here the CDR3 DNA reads TGCGCCAGCAGCTTGGCCGGCAAGGGAGGCACAGATACGCAGTATTTT. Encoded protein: CASSLAGKGGTDTQYF.

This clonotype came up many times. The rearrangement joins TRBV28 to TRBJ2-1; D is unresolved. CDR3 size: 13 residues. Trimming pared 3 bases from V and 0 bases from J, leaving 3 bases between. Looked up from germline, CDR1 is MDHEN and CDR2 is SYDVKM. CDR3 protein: CASSFTSYNEQFF. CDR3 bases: TGTGCCAGCAGTTTTACCTCCTACAATGAGCAGTTCTTC. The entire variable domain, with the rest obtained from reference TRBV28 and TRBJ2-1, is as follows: DVKVTQSSRYLVKRTGEKVFLECVQDMDHENMFWYRQDPGLGLRLIYFSYDVKMKEKGDIPEGYSVSREKKERFSLILESASTNQTSMYLCASSFTSYNEQFFGPGTRLTVL.

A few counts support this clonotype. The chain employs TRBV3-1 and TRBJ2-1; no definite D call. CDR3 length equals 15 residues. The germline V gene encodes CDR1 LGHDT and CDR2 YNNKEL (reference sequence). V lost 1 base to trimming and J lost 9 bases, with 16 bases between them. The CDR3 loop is CASSQAGVGFVEQFF. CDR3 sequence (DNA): TGTGCCAGCAGCCAAGCTGGAGTTGGTTTTGTTGAGCAGTTCTTC.

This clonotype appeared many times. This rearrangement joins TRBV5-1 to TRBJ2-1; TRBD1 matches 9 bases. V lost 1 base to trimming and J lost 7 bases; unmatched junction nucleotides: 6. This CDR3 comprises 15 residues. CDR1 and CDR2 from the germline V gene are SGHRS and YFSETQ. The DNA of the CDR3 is TGCGCCAGCAGCTTGAGAACAGGGGGCGCGAATGAGCAGTTCTTC. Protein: CASSLRTGGANEQFF.

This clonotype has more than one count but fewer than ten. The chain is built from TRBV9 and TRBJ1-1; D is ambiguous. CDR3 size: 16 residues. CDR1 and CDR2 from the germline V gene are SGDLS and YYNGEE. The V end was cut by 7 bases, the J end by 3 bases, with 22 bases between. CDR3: CASGPLFGIMDTEAFF. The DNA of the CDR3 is TGTGCCAGCGGCCCCCTTTTCGGGATTATGGACACTGAAGCTTTCTTT.

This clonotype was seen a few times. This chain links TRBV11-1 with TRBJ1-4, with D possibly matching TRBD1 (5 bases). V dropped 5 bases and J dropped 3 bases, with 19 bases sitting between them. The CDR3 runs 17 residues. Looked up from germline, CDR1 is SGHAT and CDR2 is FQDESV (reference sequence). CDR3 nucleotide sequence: TGTGCCAGCAGCACCGGGACCCTCTCTTCGGCTAATGAAAAACTGTTTTTT. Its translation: CASSTGTLSSANEKLFF.